Each of the 30 T cell receptor beta chains below was sequenced from the same sample in a study of response to subunit inactivated influenza vaccine. TCRdb analysed the RT-PCR reads with MiXCR anew, one entry per CDR3 protein. The table shows hundreds of thousands of distinct CDR3 sequences, with 7.5% to 8.5% occurring only once. The material was PBMCs from blood, obtained less than 30 months after vaccination. Receptors were obtained from a man aged 50-75 years who received an inactivated influenza vaccine.

Ten or more counts support this clonotype. The chain employs TRBV11-1 and TRBJ2-3; no definite D call. CDR1 SGHAT and CDR2 FQDESV come from the germline V gene (reference sequence). There are 19 residues in the CDR3. The germline V and J ends were trimmed by 1 base and 0 bases, with 20 bases remaining between them. The CDR3 DNA follows: TGTGCCAGCAGCTTAGGTCGGTACGGCCGTACTACTAGCACAGATACGCAGTATTTT. Protein sequence: CASSLGRYGRTTSTDTQYF.

The chain has TRBV11-3 and TRBJ2-5, with 8 bases identical to TRBD1. Germline lookup yields CDR1 SGHNT and CDR2 YENEEA. Trimming removed 4 bases from V and 4 bases from J; junction bases left unmatched: 5. The CDR3 spans 14 residues. The CDR3 sequence: CASSSQGALETQYF. In nucleotides, the CDR3 is TGTGCCAGCAGCTCCCAGGGGGCTTTAGAGACCCAGTACTTC.

This clonotype was found many times. This sequence joins TRBV6-2 or TRBV6-3 and TRBJ2-3; D gene uncertain. Germline CDR1 and CDR2: MNHEY and SVGEGT. The CDR3 is made up of 14 amino acids. Trimming cost V 6 bases and J 0 bases, with 10 bases left between them. The CDR3 DNA sequence: TGTGCCAGCAGACGGACGGCGAGCACAGATACGCAGTATTTT. Translated: CASRRTASTDTQYF.

Ten or more counts support this clonotype. The chain employs TRBV2 and TRBJ1-1, with a possible D match to TRBD1 (6 bases). This CDR3 has 14 residues. Trimming took off 6 bases at V and 4 bases at J, with 15 bases between the two ends. Germline V gene data show CDR1 as SNHLY and CDR2 as FYNNEI. The CDR3 DNA reads TGTGCCAGCAGGCCTGGGGGGGCGGCCACTGAAGCTTTCTTT. Its translation is CASRPGGAATEAFF.

The chain links TRBV10-3 to TRBJ2-3, with 10 nucleotides matching TRBD2. The CDR3 is made up of 14 amino acids. Germline CDR1 and CDR2: ENHRY and SYGVKD. The J segment lost 2 bases and the V segment lost 10 bases, leaving 6 bases of the junction unmatched. CDR3 sequence (DNA): TGTGCCACACGGACTAGCGGAGACACAGATACGCAGTATTTT. The encoded protein is CATRTSGDTDTQYF.

A few counts support this clonotype. V and J are TRBV25-1 and TRBJ1-1; D may be TRBD1 (6 bases). Trimming removed 2 bases from V and 0 bases from J, with 13 bases in between. Germline V gene lookup returns CDR1 MGHDK and CDR2 SYGVNS. This CDR3 is built from 16 residues. The CDR3 coding sequence is TGTGCCAGCAGTGAAGGGGGCAGCGCTATGAACACTGAAGCTTTCTTT. Protein product: CASSEGGSAMNTEAFF.

The rearrangement joins TRBV7-2 to TRBJ2-2; maybe TRBD1 (6 bases). With 5 bases removed from V and 6 bases from J, the gap between germline ends came to 13 bases. This CDR3 is 14 amino acids long. Germline V gene lookup returns CDR1 SGHTA and CDR2 FQGNSA. CDR3 coding DNA: TGTGCCAGCAGCCCGACCCGACAGGCCGGGGAGCTGTTTTTT. Its translation: CASSPTRQAGELFF.

There are many counts of this clonotype. The chain couples TRBV5-1 to TRBJ2-5; 8 bases line up with TRBD2. V was clipped by 0 bases and J by 6 bases; unmatched bases: 22. CDR3 size: 20 residues. The germline V gene encodes CDR1 SGHRS and CDR2 YFSETQ. The CDR3 DNA follows: TGCGCCAGCAGCTTGGCCCCCCCTCTTGGCGGGGGGTCTGGAAGGAAGACCCAGTACTTC. It codes for CASSLAPPLGGGSGRKTQYF. Using reference TRBV5-1 and TRBJ2-5 for the parts outside the CDR3, the full variable domain is KAGVTQTPRYLIKTRGQQVTLSCSPISGHRSVSWYQQTPGQGLQFLFEYFSETQRNKGNFPGRFSGRQFSNSRSEMNVSTLELGDSALYLCASSLAPPLGGGSGRKTQYFGPGTRLLVL.

This clonotype occurred a few times. The chain couples TRBV6-2 or TRBV6-3 to TRBJ1-1; D may be TRBD1 (5 bases). The CDR3 has 16 amino acids. The germline V gene has CDR1 MNHEY and CDR2 SVGEGT. Trimming shortened V by 7 bases and J by 1 base, and 19 bases separated the two germline ends. CDR3 sequence: CASTDVGAGRNTEAFF. The CDR3 DNA reads as TGTGCCAGCACCGACGTGGGTGCGGGGCGGAACACTGAAGCTTTCTTT.

J is TRBJ1-2 and V is TRBV20-1; D possibly corresponds to TRBD1 (5 bases). Germline V lookup: CDR1 DFQATT, CDR2 SNEGSKA (reference sequence). CDR3 length equals 13 residues. V lost 2 bases and J 7 bases, leaving 14 bases between the germline ends. The CDR3 DNA reads TGCAGTGCTAGACCTGGGACTTCGGCTGGCTACACCTTC. It codes for CSARPGTSAGYTF.

The V call is TRBV3-1, the J call TRBJ1-2; 10 bases align to TRBD1. Trimming removed 4 bases from V and 5 bases from J; junction bases left unmatched: 4. This CDR3 is built from 14 residues. Germline loops: CDR1 LGHDT, CDR2 YNNKEL (reference sequence). The chain's CDR3 is CASSRDRGRYGYTF. CDR3 in DNA: TGTGCCAGCAGCCGGGACAGGGGAAGGTATGGCTACACCTTC. The full variable domain, completed using reference TRBV3-1 and TRBJ1-2, is DTAVSQTPKYLVTQMGNDKSIKCEQNLGHDTMYWYKQDSKKFLKIMFSYNNKELIINETVPNRFSPKSPDKAHLNLHINSLELGDSAVYFCASSRDRGRYGYTFGSGTRLTVV.

The V gene is TRBV27, the J gene TRBJ1-5; a possible D gene is TRBD1 (6 bases). This CDR3 is 15 amino acids long. Trimming removed 4 bases at V and 3 bases at J, with 13 bases between. Germline V gives CDR1 MNHEY, CDR2 SMNVEV (reference sequence). CDR3: CASSSVDRDNQPQHF. CDR3 nucleotide sequence: TGTGCCAGCAGTTCCGTGGACAGAGACAATCAGCCCCAGCATTTT.

This clonotype appeared many times. CDR3 coding DNA: TGCGCCAGCAGCCAAGATAGTGCCGGTGACTCTGGAAACACCATATATTTT. Its translation: CASSQDSAGDSGNTIYF. The V and J genes are TRBV4-3 and TRBJ1-3; D is unclear. Germline V gives CDR1 LGHNA, CDR2 YSLEER. The CDR3 totals 17 residues. Trimming cost V 0 bases and J 0 bases, with 12 bases left between them.

The chain combines TRBV4-2 with TRBJ2-7; D is undetermined. The CDR3 length is 14 residues. Trimming removed 0 bases from V and 3 bases from J, with 9 bases in between. Germline V CDR1 and CDR2: LGHNA, YNFKEQ. As DNA, the CDR3 is TGTGCCAGCAGCCAAGATCTACGGGTCTACGAGCAGTACTTC. Amino acid sequence: CASSQDLRVYEQYF.

This clonotype was seen only a few times. J is TRBJ2-2 and V is TRBV18; tentatively, D is TRBD1 (6 bases). Looked up from germline, CDR1 is KGHSH and CDR2 is LQKENI. The CDR3 has 16 residues. Trimming pared 4 bases from V and 5 bases from J, leaving 17 bases between. DNA of the CDR3: TGTGCCAGCTCACTCGCCCTCCAGGGGTTGACCGGGGAGCTGTTTTTT. Protein product: CASSLALQGLTGELFF.

This clonotype was seen more than once but under ten times. This chain joins TRBV11-2 and TRBJ2-5; TRBD2 aligns across 10 bases. Losses at the gene ends were 7 bases for V and 2 bases for J; bases not matched to a gene: 7. Germline CDR1 SGHAT, CDR2 FQNNGV. The CDR3 sequence is 15 residues long. CDR3 residues: CASTLAGVGQETQYF. CDR3 in DNA: TGTGCCAGCACCCTAGCGGGAGTAGGTCAAGAGACCCAGTACTTC.

As concerns this clonotype: With a much larger clone just one base away, this may be a read error. V gene TRBV20-1 combines with J gene TRBJ2-1, with 7 bases identical to TRBD2. Germline V gene sequence: CDR1 DFQATT, CDR2 SNEGSKA (reference sequence). The CDR3 length is 14 residues. DNA of the CDR3: TGCAGCTCTCGGGGGGAGGACCCGGGCAATGAGCAGTTCTTC. Residues: CSSRGEDPGNEQFF.

The genes are TRBV7-6 and TRBJ2-1, with 8 bases aligning to TRBD2. The CDR3 loop spans 18 amino acids. The V segment lost 1 base and the J segment 9 bases; nucleotides outside the gene matches: 17. Looked up from germline, CDR1 is SGHVS and CDR2 is FNYEAQ. The CDR3 is CASSLEGFGIAGKSEQFF. DNA of the CDR3: TGTGCCAGCAGCTTAGAGGGGTTTGGGATAGCGGGAAAGAGTGAGCAGTTCTTC. Full variable domain (outside the CDR3, taken from reference TRBV7-6 and TRBJ2-1): GAGVSQSPRYKVTKRGQDVALRCDPISGHVSLYWYRQALGQGPEFLTYFNYEAQQDKSGLPNDRFSAERPEGSISTLTIQRTEQRDSAMYRCASSLEGFGIAGKSEQFFGPGTRLTVL.

The V gene is TRBV20-1, the J gene TRBJ1-5, with 9 bases aligning to TRBD1. The CDR3 totals 14 residues. Looked up from germline, CDR1 is DFQATT and CDR2 is SNEGSKA (reference sequence). Trimming cost V 5 bases and J 3 bases; bases outside gene matches: 5. The CDR3 here is CSAGTGTANQPQHF. In DNA, the CDR3 is TGCAGTGCTGGGACAGGGACAGCCAATCAGCCCCAGCATTTT.

This clonotype was recorded a few times. The J gene is TRBJ2-2, the V gene TRBV28; 7 bases agree with TRBD2. Germline loops: CDR1 MDHEN, CDR2 SYDVKM. Trimming cost V 9 bases and J 3 bases; bases outside gene matches: 10. The CDR3 loop spans 15 amino acids. CDR3 nucleotides: TGTGCCAGTGGGGGGGGAGTAGGGTACACCGGGGAGCTGTTTTTT. As protein: CASGGGVGYTGELFF.

There are a few counts of this clonotype. V is TRBV28 and J is TRBJ2-1; D assignment may be TRBD1 or TRBD2 (5 bases each). The CDR3 loop spans 13 amino acids. Germline V gene data show CDR1 as MDHEN and CDR2 as SYDVKM. V lost 7 bases to trimming and J lost 3 bases, with 10 bases between them. CDR3 sequence: CASKPGLYNEQFF. DNA of the CDR3: TGTGCCAGCAAGCCGGGGCTCTACAATGAGCAGTTCTTC. Together with reference TRBV28 and TRBJ2-1, the CDR3 gives the full variable domain: DVKVTQSSRYLVKRTGEKVFLECVQDMDHENMFWYRQDPGLGLRLIYFSYDVKMKEKGDIPEGYSVSREKKERFSLILESASTNQTSMYLCASKPGLYNEQFFGPGTRLTVL.

The table lists this clonotype with a count of one. A read error may produce the germline difference seen at one junction end. The CDR3 here is CASSGTVTTYKQYF. CDR3 nucleotides: TGTGCCAGCAGCGGGACAGTGACCACCTACAAGCAGTACTTC. The chain recombines TRBV3-1 with TRBJ2-7; 7 bases are shared with TRBD1. Germline lookup yields CDR1 LGHDT and CDR2 YNNKEL (reference sequence). This CDR3 has 14 amino acids.

The sample holds a few counts of this clonotype. V gene TRBV4-3 combines with J gene TRBJ2-7; D remains ambiguous. Trimming pared 1 base from V and 2 bases from J, leaving 9 bases between. The germline V gene encodes CDR1 LGHNA and CDR2 YSLEER. The CDR3 is 14 residues long. CDR3 sequence: CASSQAVGTYEQYF. Written as DNA, the CDR3 is TGCGCCAGCAGCCAAGCTGTGGGCACCTACGAGCAGTACTTC.

In this sample, this clonotype turned up many times. The chain has TRBV12-3 or TRBV12-4 and TRBJ1-5, with D perhaps matching TRBD1 (5 bases). The germline V and J ends were trimmed by 1 base and 3 bases, with 10 bases remaining between them. The CDR3 totals 15 residues. The CDR3 reads CASSLEPRVNQPQHF. DNA of the CDR3: TGTGCCAGCAGTTTAGAACCCAGGGTCAATCAGCCCCAGCATTTT.

J is TRBJ2-5 and V is TRBV6-2 or TRBV6-3, with a tentative D call TRBD2 (6 bases). The CDR3 is 15 residues long. The germline CDR1 and CDR2 sequences are MNHEY and SVGEGT. Deletions cut 8 bases from V and 5 bases from J, with 21 bases between. The CDR3 coding sequence is TGTGCCAGCGCCCGGAGGGCGGGAAGAGGGGAGACCCAGTACTTC. Translating gives CASARRAGRGETQYF.

There are a few counts of this clonotype. This sequence joins TRBV9 and TRBJ2-7, with 7 bases identical to TRBD1. This CDR3 region has 16 residues. Germline V lookup: CDR1 SGDLS, CDR2 YYNGEE. Trimming at V came to 3 bases and at J to 0 bases, leaving 9 bases not matched to a gene. CDR3 sequence (DNA): TGTGCCAGCAGCGGATCCGGGACAGCTAACTCCTACGAGCAGTACTTC. It yields the protein CASSGSGTANSYEQYF.

The chain combines TRBV18 with TRBJ2-7; the D gene is possibly TRBD1 (6 bases). There are 14 residues in the CDR3. CDR1 and CDR2 from the germline V gene are KGHSH and LQKENI. Trimming took 1 base from V and 5 from J, leaving 12 bases between them. CDR3 sequence reads: CASSPRQVGDEQYF. Written as DNA, the CDR3 is TGTGCCAGCTCACCACGACAGGTGGGAGACGAGCAGTACTTC.

This clonotype was found many times. The CDR3 nucleotides read TGTGCCACCAGTGATTTGTTGTCCAATCAGCCCCAGCATTTT. Its translation is CATSDLLSNQPQHF. The V and J genes are TRBV24-1 and TRBJ1-5, with unresolved D. The CDR3 is 14 residues long. Germline assignment: CDR1 KGHDR and CDR2 SFDVKD. The V end lost 0 bases, the J end lost 3 bases, and 5 bases lay between the germline ends.

This clonotype was observed a handful of times. The chain recombines TRBV5-1 with TRBJ2-2, with 9 bases that match TRBD2. Germline assignment: CDR1 SGHRS and CDR2 YFSETQ. The junction had 5 bases not matched to a gene; V was cut back by 4 bases and J by 4 bases. This CDR3 region has 15 residues. The CDR3 region has the DNA TGCGCCAGCAGCCGTAGCGGGAGTACCACCGGGGAGCTGTTTTTT. It specifies CASSRSGSTTGELFF.

This clonotype was counted ten times or more. The chain joins TRBV20-1 to TRBJ1-2, with D unresolved. This CDR3 comprises 17 residues. Between the trimmed V and J ends, which lost 0 bases and 8 bases, there was a span of 25 bases. Per germline, CDR1 DFQATT and CDR2 SNEGSKA (reference sequence). The CDR3 DNA reads as TGCAGTGCTAGAGATTGGATAAACAGCTCCCCTGAGAGCGGCTACACCTTC. Its translation is CSARDWINSSPESGYTF.